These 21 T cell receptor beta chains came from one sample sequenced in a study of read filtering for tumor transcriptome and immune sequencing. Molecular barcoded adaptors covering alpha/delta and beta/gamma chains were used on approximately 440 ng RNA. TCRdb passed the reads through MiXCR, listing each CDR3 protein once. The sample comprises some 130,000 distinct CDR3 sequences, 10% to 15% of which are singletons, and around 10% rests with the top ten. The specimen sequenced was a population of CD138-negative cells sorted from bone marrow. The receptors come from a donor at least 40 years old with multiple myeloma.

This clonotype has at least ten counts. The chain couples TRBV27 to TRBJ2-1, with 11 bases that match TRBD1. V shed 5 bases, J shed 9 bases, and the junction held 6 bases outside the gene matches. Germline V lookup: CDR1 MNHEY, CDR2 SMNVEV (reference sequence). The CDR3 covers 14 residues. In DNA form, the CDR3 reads TGTGCCAGCAGTGCTGGACAGGGGGCTGGTGAGCAGTTCTTC. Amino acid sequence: CASSAGQGAGEQFF.

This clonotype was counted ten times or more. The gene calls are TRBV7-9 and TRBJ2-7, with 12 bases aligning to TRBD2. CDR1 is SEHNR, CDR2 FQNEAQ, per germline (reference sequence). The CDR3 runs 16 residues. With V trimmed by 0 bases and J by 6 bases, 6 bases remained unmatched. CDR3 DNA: TGTGCCAGCAGCTTAGCTTCTAGCGGGAGGGCCTCCGAGCAGTACTTC. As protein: CASSLASSGRASEQYF.

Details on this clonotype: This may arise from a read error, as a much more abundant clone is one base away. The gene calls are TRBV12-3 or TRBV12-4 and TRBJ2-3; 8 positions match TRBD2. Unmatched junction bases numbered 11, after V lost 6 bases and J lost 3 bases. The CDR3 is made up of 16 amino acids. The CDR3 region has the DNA TGTGCCAGCAGGGAAATGGGCGGGGGGAAAACAGATACGCAGTATTTT. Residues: CASREMGGGKTDTQYF.

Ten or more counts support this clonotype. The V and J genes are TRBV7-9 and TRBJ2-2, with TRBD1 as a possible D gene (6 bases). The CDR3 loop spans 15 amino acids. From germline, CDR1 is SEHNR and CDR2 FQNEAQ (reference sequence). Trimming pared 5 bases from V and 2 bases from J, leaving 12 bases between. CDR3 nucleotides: TGTGCCAGCAGCATCGGGACACCTAACACCGGGGAGCTGTTTTTT. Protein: CASSIGTPNTGELFF.

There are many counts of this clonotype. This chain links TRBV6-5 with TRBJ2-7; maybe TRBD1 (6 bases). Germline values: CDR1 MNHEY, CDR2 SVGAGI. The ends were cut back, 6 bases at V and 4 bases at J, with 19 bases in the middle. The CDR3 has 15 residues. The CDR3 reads CASSYTGGGQYEQYF. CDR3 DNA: TGTGCCAGCAGCTATACTGGAGGAGGACAGTACGAGCAGTACTTC.

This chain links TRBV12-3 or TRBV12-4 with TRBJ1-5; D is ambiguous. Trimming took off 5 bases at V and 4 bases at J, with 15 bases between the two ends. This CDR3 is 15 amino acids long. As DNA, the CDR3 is TGTGCCAGCAGTCCCAGCGGGAATGAGAATCAGCCCCAGCATTTT. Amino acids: CASSPSGNENQPQHF.

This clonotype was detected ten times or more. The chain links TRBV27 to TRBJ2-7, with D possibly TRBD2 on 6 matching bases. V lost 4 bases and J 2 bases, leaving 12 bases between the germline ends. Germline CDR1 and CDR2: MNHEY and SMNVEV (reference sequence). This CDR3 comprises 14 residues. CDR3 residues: CASSSAGGPYEQYF. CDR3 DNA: TGTGCCAGCAGTTCCGCCGGGGGACCCTACGAGCAGTACTTC.

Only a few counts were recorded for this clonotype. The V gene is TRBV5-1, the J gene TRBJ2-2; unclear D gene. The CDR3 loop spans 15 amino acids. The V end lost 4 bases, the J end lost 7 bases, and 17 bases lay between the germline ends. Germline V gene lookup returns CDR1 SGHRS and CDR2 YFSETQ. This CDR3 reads CASSPAGDSSGELFF. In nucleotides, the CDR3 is TGCGCCAGCAGCCCCGCTGGGGATTCTAGCGGGGAGCTGTTTTTT. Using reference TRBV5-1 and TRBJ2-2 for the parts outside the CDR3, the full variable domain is KAGVTQTPRYLIKTRGQQVTLSCSPISGHRSVSWYQQTPGQGLQFLFEYFSETQRNKGNFPGRFSGRQFSNSRSEMNVSTLELGDSALYLCASSPAGDSSGELFFGEGSRLTVL.

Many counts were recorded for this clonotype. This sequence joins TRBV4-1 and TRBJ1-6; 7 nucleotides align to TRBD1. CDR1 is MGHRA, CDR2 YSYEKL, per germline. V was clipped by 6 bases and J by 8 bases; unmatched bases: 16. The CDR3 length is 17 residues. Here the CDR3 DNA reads TGCGCCAGCAGACCGCGTAAGGGGGCCGTTAAGGATTCACCCCTCCACTTT. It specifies CASRPRKGAVKDSPLHF.

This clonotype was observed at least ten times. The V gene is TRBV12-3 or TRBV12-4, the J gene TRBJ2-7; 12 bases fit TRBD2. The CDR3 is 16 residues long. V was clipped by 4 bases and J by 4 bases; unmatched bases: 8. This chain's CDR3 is CASSSQTSGSLYEQYF. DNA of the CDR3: TGTGCCAGCAGTTCCCAGACTAGCGGGAGTTTGTACGAGCAGTACTTC.

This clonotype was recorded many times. CDR3 sequence reads: CATNYIGADTQYF. Here the CDR3 DNA reads TGTGCCACCAATTATATCGGGGCAGATACGCAGTATTTT. The rearrangement uses TRBV15 and TRBJ2-3; D is possibly TRBD2 (5 bases). Trimming removed 7 bases at V and 4 bases at J, with 12 bases between. The germline V gene has CDR1 LNHNV and CDR2 YYDKDF (reference sequence). The CDR3 loop spans 13 amino acids.

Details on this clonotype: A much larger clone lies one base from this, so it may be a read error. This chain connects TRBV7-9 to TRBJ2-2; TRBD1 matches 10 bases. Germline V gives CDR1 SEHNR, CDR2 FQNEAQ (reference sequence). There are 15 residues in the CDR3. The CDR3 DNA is TGTGCCAGCAGCTTGACAGGGGGCGTCACCGGGGAGCCGTTTTTT. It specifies CASSLTGGVTGEPFF.

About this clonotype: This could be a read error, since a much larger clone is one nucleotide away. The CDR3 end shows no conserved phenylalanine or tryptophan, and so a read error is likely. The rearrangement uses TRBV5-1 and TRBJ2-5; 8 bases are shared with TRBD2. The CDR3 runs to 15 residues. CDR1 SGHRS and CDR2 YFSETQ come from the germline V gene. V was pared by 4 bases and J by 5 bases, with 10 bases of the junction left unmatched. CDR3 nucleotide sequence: TGCGCCAGCAGCGCGGGTAGCGGGGCCGGGGAGACCCAGTACTTA. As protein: CASSAGSGAGETQYL.

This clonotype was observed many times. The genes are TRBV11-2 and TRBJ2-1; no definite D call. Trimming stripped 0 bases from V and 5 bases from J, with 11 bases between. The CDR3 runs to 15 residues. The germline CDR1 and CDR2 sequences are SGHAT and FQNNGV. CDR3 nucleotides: TGTGCCAGCAGCTTAGATTTTGCCAGGAACAATGAGCAGTTCTTC. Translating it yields CASSLDFARNNEQFF.

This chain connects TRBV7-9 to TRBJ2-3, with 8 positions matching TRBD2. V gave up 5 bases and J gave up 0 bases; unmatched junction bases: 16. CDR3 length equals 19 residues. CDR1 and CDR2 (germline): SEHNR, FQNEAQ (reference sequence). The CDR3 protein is CASSLTASGLSPSTDTQYF. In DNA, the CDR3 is TGTGCCAGCAGCCTTACTGCTAGCGGGTTGAGCCCTAGCACAGATACGCAGTATTTT.

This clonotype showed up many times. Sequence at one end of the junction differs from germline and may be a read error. In nucleotides, the CDR3 is TGTGCTAGCAGCCCGGGGGGAGGGCCGGTGGATACGCAGTATTTT. Residues: CASSPGGGPVDTQYF. The chain is built from TRBV11-2 and TRBJ2-3, with 7 bases that match TRBD2. Germline V gene data show CDR1 as SGHAT and CDR2 as FQNNGV. The CDR3 spans 15 residues.

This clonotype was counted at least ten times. CDR3 sequence: CASSPAETEAFF. Here the CDR3 DNA reads TGTGCCAGCTCACCAGCGGAAACTGAAGCTTTCTTT. The gene calls are TRBV18 and TRBJ1-1; D not certain. This CDR3 comprises 12 residues. From germline, CDR1 is KGHSH and CDR2 LQKENI. Trimming took off 2 bases at V and 5 bases at J, with 6 bases between the two ends.

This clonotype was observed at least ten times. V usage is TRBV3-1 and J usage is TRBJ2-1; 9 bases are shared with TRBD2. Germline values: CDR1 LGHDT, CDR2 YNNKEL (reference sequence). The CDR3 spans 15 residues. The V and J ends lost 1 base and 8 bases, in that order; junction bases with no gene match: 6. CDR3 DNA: TGTGCCAGCAGCCAAGGGGGGACTAGCTTGTATGAGCAGTTCTTC. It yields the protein CASSQGGTSLYEQFF.

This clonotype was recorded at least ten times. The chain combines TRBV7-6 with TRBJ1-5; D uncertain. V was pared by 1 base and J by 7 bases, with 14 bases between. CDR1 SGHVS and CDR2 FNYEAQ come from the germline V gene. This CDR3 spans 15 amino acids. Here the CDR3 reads CASSLVSGSGQPQHF. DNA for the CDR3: TGTGCCAGCAGCTTAGTTTCGGGAAGTGGACAGCCCCAGCATTTT.

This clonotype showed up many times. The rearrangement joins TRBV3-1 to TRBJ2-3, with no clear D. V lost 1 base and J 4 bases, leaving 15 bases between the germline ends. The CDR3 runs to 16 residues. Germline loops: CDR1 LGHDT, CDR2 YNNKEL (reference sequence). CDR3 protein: CASSQGARVPPDTQYF. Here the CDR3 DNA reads TGTGCCAGCAGCCAAGGAGCCCGAGTCCCTCCAGATACGCAGTATTTT.

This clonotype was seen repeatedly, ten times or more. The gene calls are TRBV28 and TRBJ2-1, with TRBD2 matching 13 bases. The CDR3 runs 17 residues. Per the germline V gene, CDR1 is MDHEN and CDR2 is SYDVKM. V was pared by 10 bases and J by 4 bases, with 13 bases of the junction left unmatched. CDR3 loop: CAILPGGTSGDYNEQFF. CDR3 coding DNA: TGTGCCATCCTCCCGGGGGGGACTAGCGGGGATTACAATGAGCAGTTCTTC.